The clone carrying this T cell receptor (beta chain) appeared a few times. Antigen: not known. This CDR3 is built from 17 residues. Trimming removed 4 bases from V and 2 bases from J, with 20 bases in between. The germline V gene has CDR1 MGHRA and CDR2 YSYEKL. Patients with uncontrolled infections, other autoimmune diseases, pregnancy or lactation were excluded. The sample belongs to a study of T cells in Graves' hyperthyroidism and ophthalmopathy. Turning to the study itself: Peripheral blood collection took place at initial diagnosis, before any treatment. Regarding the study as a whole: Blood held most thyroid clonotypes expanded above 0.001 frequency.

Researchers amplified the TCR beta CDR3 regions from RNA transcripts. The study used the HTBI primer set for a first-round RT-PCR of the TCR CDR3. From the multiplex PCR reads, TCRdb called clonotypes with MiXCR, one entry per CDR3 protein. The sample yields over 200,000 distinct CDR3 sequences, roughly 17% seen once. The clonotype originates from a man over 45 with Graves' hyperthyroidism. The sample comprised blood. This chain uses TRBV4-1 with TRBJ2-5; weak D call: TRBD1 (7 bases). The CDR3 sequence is CASSLPVAGQSQETQYF. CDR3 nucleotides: TGCGCCAGCAGCCTTCCGGTGGCGGGACAGTCACAAGAGACCCAGTACTTC.